This T cell receptor (beta chain) was identified during a study of T-cell memory formation after mild COVID-19. Across the study: TCR clustering was largely donor specific. Study-wide findings and caveats: Memory sampled before infection contained some responding clones, suggesting cross-reactive memory joined. Still unconfirmed is whether the second-wave clones peaking on day 37 recognized SARS-CoV-2. Clones shrinking from day 15 to 85 showed even CD4/CD8 mixes; later expanders tilted CD4+.

TCRdb independently ran MiXCR on the 5' RACE reads; one entry per CDR3 protein. This sample carries 180,000 or so distinct CDR3 sequences, 11% of them seen once, and the ten largest clones take more than 3.5%. This CDR3 contains 16 residues. V was pared by 3 bases and J by 0 bases, with 15 bases between. Germline CDR1 reads LNHDA; CDR2 reads SQIVND (reference sequence). This clonotype was counted ten times or more. What it binds is not known. The chain uses TRBV19 and TRBJ2-7; perhaps TRBD2 as D (6 bases). Specimen: PBMCs or a T cell subset sorted from them (not recorded which). This TCR came from a man aged 18 to 29 who had mild COVID-19 (a few samples of this study predate the infection). Cell type and time point are not known. CDR3 in DNA: TGTGCCAGTAGTATGGGGGGTACGACTGGCTCCTACGAGCAGTACTTC. This gives the protein CASSMGGTTGSYEQYF.